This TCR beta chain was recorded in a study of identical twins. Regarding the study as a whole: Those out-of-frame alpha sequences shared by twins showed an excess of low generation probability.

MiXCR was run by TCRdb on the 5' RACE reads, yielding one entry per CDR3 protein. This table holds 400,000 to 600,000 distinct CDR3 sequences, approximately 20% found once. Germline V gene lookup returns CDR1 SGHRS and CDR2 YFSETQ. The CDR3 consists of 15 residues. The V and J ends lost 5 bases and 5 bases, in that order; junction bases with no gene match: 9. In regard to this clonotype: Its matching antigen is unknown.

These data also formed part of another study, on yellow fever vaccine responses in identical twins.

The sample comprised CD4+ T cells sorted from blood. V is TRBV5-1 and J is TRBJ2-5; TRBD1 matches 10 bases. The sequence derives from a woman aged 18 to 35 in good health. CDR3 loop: CASSHTGTGDETQYF. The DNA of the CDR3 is TGCGCCAGCAGTCATACCGGGACAGGGGACGAGACCCAGTACTTC.